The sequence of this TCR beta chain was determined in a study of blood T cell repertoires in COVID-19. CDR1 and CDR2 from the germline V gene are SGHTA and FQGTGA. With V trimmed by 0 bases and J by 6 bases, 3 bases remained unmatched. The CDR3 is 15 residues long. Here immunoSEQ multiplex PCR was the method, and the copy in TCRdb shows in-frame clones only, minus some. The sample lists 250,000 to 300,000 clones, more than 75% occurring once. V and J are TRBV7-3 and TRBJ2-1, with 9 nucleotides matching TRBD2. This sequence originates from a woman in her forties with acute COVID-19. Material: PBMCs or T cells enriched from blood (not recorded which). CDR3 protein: CASSLTGLAGNEQFF. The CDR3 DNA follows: TGTGCCAGCAGCTTAACGGGACTAGCTGGCAATGAGCAGTTCTTC.